This is a list of T cell receptor beta chains from one sample in a study of T cell repertoires in cytomegalovirus infection. These receptors lack a known antigen. TCRdb used MiXCR to reprocess the reads, holding one entry per CDR3 protein. The profile shows roughly 180,000 distinct CDR3 sequences, approximately 21% of them singletons. Sequencing was performed on CD8+ T cells from cultured PBMCs, taken from culture after CMV antigen stimulation. These receptor sequences come from a human donor in good health (CMV status not recorded). Some clones in this sample may be carry-over from other donors' samples. The conserved cysteine and the conserved F or W are not part of the CDR3 here.

V gene,J gene,CDR3 protein
TRBV19,TRBJ2-1,ASSTDYPVGNEQF
TRBV19,TRBJ1-5,ASSDTGFGQPQH
TRBV20-1,TRBJ1-2,SASGQGANYGYT
TRBV2,TRBJ2-3,ASSEVVVASTDTQY
TRBV4-1,TRBJ2-7,ASSLATSASYEQY
TRBV2,TRBJ1-3,ASDGQSNTIY
TRBV4-1,TRBJ2-2,ASSGTGFDTGELF
TRBV12-3/TRBV12-4,TRBJ1-1,ASSLSRNSGGLIILNTEAF
TRBV6-1,TRBJ2-7,ASSEDGASPYEQY
TRBV7-2,TRBJ1-1,ASSLRKRNTEAF
TRBV2,TRBJ2-2,ASSPGNTGELF
TRBV7-2,TRBJ1-5,ASTLREGVGQPQH
TRBV7-9,TRBJ2-4,ASSLAGSDGNIQY
TRBV7-2,TRBJ1-1,ASSPQGRVGAEAF
TRBV12-3/TRBV12-4,TRBJ2-3,ASSSVTSGGAVTDTQY
TRBV6-5,TRBJ2-1,ASSYTEENEQF
TRBV9,TRBJ2-6,ASSVTGQTSGANVLT
TRBV7-8,TRBJ2-5,ASTRDYSMKETQY
TRBV11-2,TRBJ2-7,ASSLVAHGPYEQY
TRBV11-3,TRBJ2-1,ASSSYSGGTSTEQF
TRBV15,TRBJ2-7,ATSLPGFSYEQY
TRBV7-2,TRBJ2-5,ASSLEQVAFLLETQY
TRBV27,TRBJ2-3,ASSAAGATDTQY
TRBV4-1,TRBJ1-1,ASGGTGGSTFTEAF
TRBV7-2,TRBJ2-3,ASSSRTGGSTDTQY
TRBV4-3,TRBJ2-7,TSSQDTPQGGVYEQY